The clone carrying this TCR beta chain was seen a few times. Antigen: not known. This entry is derived from a study of T-cell memory formation after mild COVID-19. The CDR3 is made up of 13 amino acids. V was trimmed by 0 bases and J by 9 bases, leaving 11 bases between them. Per the germline V gene, CDR1 is SGHRS and CDR2 is YFSETQ. TCR alpha and TCR beta cDNA libraries carrying sample barcodes and UMIs came from 5'RACE with constant-segment primers. TCRdb re-called the 5' RACE reads with MiXCR, one entry per CDR3 protein. This repertoire shows 280,000 or so distinct CDR3 sequences, 8% to 10% found once; its top ten account for 20% to 25%. Points from the study as a whole: The second-wave clones peaking on day 37 were not confirmed as SARS-CoV-2-specific. Chiefly within CM and EM were the contracting CD4+ clones; CD8+ ones were within EMRA. There were some responding clones in pre-infection memory, which suggested that cross-reactive memory had joined.

The material sequenced was PBMCs or a T cell subset sorted from them (not recorded which). This clonotype was obtained from a man younger than 35 who had mild COVID-19 (a few samples of this study predate the infection). Cell type and time point are not known. The chain employs TRBV5-1 and TRBJ2-3; a possible D gene is TRBD2 (6 bases). CDR3 residues: CASSLEGSGTQYF. CDR3 bases: TGCGCCAGCAGCTTGGAGGGCAGCGGGACGCAGTATTTT.